The rows below give T cell receptor beta chains drawn from one sample of a study of T-cell memory formation after mild COVID-19. MiXCR, run by TCRdb on the 5' RACE reads, gives a single entry per CDR3 protein. The sample includes about 6,500 distinct CDR3 sequences, 58% of them seen just once. Sample: PBMCs or a T cell subset sorted from them (not recorded which). Receptor source: an adult who had mild COVID-19 (a few samples of this study predate the infection). Cell type and time point are not known. Both conserved end residues are trimmed from each CDR3. Fields, in order: CDR3 protein, CDR3 length, V gene, J gene.

ASSRGLAGVAGELF	14	TRBV3-1	TRBJ2-2
SVVGLNEQF	9	TRBV29-1	TRBJ2-1
ASSVGGPPQDTQY	13	TRBV9	TRBJ2-3
ASSQSRDRQAF	11	TRBV3-1	TRBJ1-1
ASSLSRREGSYEQY	14	TRBV27	TRBJ2-7
ASSLLRTEAF	10	TRBV12-3/TRBV12-4	TRBJ1-1
ASSYSGRQETQY	12	TRBV6-2/TRBV6-3	TRBJ2-5
ASRSGVVTEAF	11	TRBV6-2/TRBV6-3	TRBJ1-1
ASSWPDEAVAKNIQY	15	TRBV12-3/TRBV12-4	TRBJ2-4
ASSFFFSDSPTGELF	15	TRBV5-6	TRBJ2-2
ASSAWTSGGTQY	12	TRBV6-2/TRBV6-3	TRBJ2-5
ASSLRAQPQH	10	TRBV12-3/TRBV12-4	TRBJ1-5
ASSLGLASHTQY	12	TRBV11-2	TRBJ2-3
ASSQGLAEHNEQF	13	TRBV4-2	TRBJ2-1
ASSPRPLRLVGRNEQF	16	TRBV7-9	TRBJ2-1
ASTRQGPQPQH	11	TRBV12-3/TRBV12-4	TRBJ1-5
SVERAGRGTQY	11	TRBV29-1	TRBJ2-3
ASSLRGLALDTQY	13	TRBV7-9	TRBJ2-3
AISDPGLPNYEQY	13	TRBV10-3	TRBJ2-7
ASSQEGPGQGNSPLH	15	TRBV3-1	TRBJ1-6
ASSTGQGFGTDTQY	14	TRBV7-8	TRBJ2-3
SVEVMGEGETQY	12	TRBV29-1	TRBJ2-5
ASWRNEQF	8	TRBV6-1	TRBJ2-1
ASSDSKTSGIDEQF	14	TRBV6-4	TRBJ2-1
ASSSGTGGYNEQF	13	TRBV27	TRBJ2-1
SARPPDTEAF	10	TRBV20-1	TRBJ1-1
AISETGTGTYEQY	13	TRBV10-3	TRBJ2-7
ASSLGQTQPQH	11	TRBV4-3	TRBJ1-5
ASSRPAVAGPTSGAPDTQY	19	TRBV7-2	TRBJ2-3
ASSNGGALPGNEQF	14	TRBV4-1	TRBJ2-1
ASSDPLEALTAGTEAF	16	TRBV9	TRBJ1-1
ASSLVAGINNEQF	13	TRBV7-2	TRBJ2-1
ASSQVTGGTGELF	13	TRBV3-1	TRBJ2-2
ASSLLGRKETQY	12	TRBV5-1	TRBJ2-5
ASSLVLAGANEQF	13	TRBV5-1	TRBJ2-1
ASSPSSGAWNTEAF	14	TRBV7-6	TRBJ1-1
ASSEPGQGLLGNTIY	15	TRBV6-1	TRBJ1-3
ASSFTGGSYEQY	12	TRBV7-2	.
ASSVAGGQYEQF	12	TRBV9	TRBJ2-1
ASSFKETQY	9	TRBV27	TRBJ2-5
ASSPDSLAYEQY	12	TRBV4-3	TRBJ2-7
ASSPGGAGGPQH	12	TRBV9	TRBJ1-5
ATLIGTGELF	10	TRBV6-6	TRBJ2-2